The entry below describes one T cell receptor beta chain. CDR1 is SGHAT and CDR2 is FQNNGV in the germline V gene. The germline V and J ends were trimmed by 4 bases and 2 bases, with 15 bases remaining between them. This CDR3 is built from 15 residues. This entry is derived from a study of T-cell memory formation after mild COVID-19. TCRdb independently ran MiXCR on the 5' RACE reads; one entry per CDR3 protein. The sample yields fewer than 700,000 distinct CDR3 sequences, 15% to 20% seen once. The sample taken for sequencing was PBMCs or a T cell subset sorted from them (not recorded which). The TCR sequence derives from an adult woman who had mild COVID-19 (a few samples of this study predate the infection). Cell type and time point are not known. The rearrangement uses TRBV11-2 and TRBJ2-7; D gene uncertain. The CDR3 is CASSSDLNNPYEQYF. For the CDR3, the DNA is TGTGCCAGCAGCTCCGATTTAAACAACCCCTACGAGCAGTACTTC.